This entry lists 22 T cell receptor beta chains sequenced from one sample in a study of spatial heterogeneity in lung cancer (dated by TCRdb to between 2018 and 2020). General findings and caveats noted by the study authors: A correlation was observed between the number of expanded intratumoral alpha and beta TCRs and the tumor nonsynonymous mutation count.

The time point tag for this specimen amounts to: sample taken at primary tumor resection. These receptors lack a known antigen. The library was generated by 5' RACE. TCRdb names NextSeq 500 as the instrument used. TCRdb reprocessing: public reads trimmed at Q25 with fastp, clones called with MiXCR, in-frame beta chains kept. Each entry is one CDR3 protein sequence, shown with its most common DNA and genes. The sample yields more than 15,000 distinct CDR3 sequences; 6.2% were counted once. The ten top clones hold 5.5% to 8% of the sample. Source: lung tumor tissue, taken at surgery. The receptors derive from a male donor with early-stage non-small cell lung cancer.

There are many counts of this clonotype. This beta chain appears as a stray read in a library generated for alpha chains; its size is not informative. This chain uses TRBV27 with TRBJ1-5; no firm D call. Germline V CDR1 and CDR2: MNHEY, SMNVEV (reference sequence). The V gene lost 3 bases and the J gene lost 7 bases, with 10 bases spanning the gap. The CDR3 loop spans 13 amino acids. CDR3 sequence: CASSFRIEQPQHF. CDR3 in DNA: TGTGCCAGCAGTTTCAGGATCGAACAGCCCCAGCATTTT.

This clonotype was seen at least ten times. This beta chain represents an off-target read in a library built for alpha chains; its size is of limited meaning. V gene TRBV5-1 combines with J gene TRBJ2-1; 8 nucleotides match TRBD2. V lost 4 bases, J lost 1 base, and 4 bases stayed unmatched. This CDR3 contains 15 residues. Germline CDR1 SGHRS, CDR2 YFSETQ. CDR3: CASSPREGSYNEQFF. The CDR3 region has the DNA TGCGCCAGCAGCCCACGGGAGGGGTCCTACAATGAGCAGTTCTTC.

This clonotype has at least ten counts. This beta chain slipped into a library made for alpha chains as a stray read, so its size is not meaningful. The rearrangement links TRBV6-5 to TRBJ2-2; TRBD1 matches at 7 bases. Per the germline V gene, CDR1 is MNHEY and CDR2 is SVGAGI. CDR3 length equals 15 residues. The ends lost 6 bases at V and 5 bases at J; junction bases unmatched: 9. CDR3 in amino acids: CASRSRQGWTGELFF. Here the CDR3 DNA reads TGTGCCAGCAGATCTCGACAGGGTTGGACCGGGGAGCTGTTTTTT.

Turning to this clonotype: This beta chain is a stray read from a library made for alpha chains; its abundance is not meaningful. J is TRBJ2-6 and V is TRBV5-4; D is ambiguous. CDR3 length: 15 amino acids. The ends were cut back, 4 bases at V and 1 base at J, with 9 bases in the middle. Germline values: CDR1 SGHNT, CDR2 YYREEE (reference sequence). CDR3 sequence (DNA): TGTGCCAGCAGCCTCGGCAGATCTGGGGCCAACGTCCTGACTTTC. Translation: CASSLGRSGANVLTF.

This clonotype was detected many times. This beta chain lies outside the target of a library built for alpha chains; its clone size means little. This rearrangement joins TRBV20-1 to TRBJ1-2, with TRBD1 matching 11 bases. CDR1 DFQATT and CDR2 SNEGSKA come from the germline V gene (reference sequence). J gave up 3 bases and V 3 bases, and 9 bases lay outside the gene matches. The CDR3 extends over 16 amino acids. CDR3 loop: CSARAVPGQGDYGYTF. The CDR3 DNA sequence: TGCAGTGCTAGGGCTGTGCCGGGACAGGGGGACTATGGCTACACCTTC.

This clonotype was detected many times. Since it is a stray read in a library aimed at alpha chains, this beta chain has a size that is not meaningful. The genes are TRBV6-6 and TRBJ1-1, with D maybe TRBD1 (5 bases). The V gene lost 8 bases and the J gene lost 8 bases, with 9 bases spanning the gap. Germline lookup yields CDR1 MNHNY and CDR2 SVGAGI (reference sequence). This CDR3 has 10 residues. CDR3 DNA sequence: TGTGCCAGCTACGCAGGGGAAGCTTTCTTT. Translated: CASYAGEAFF.

The sample holds many counts of this clonotype. The library was built for alpha chains, so this beta chain is an off-target read and its size means little. This chain joins TRBV2 and TRBJ2-7, with TRBD1 identical over 8 bases. V shed 5 bases, J shed 8 bases, and the junction held 11 bases outside the gene matches. The CDR3 extends over 14 amino acids. The germline gives CDR1 SNHLY, CDR2 FYNNEI. The CDR3 DNA reads TGTGCCAGCAGTCCACCCGGCAGGGGGCCCCAGCAGTACTTC. Its translation is CASSPPGRGPQQYF.

To note about this clonotype: This beta chain appears as a stray read in a library generated for alpha chains; its size is not informative. The CDR3 reads CSARWSWGEQFF. CDR3 DNA: TGCAGTGCTAGATGGAGTTGGGGTGAGCAGTTCTTC. The rearrangement links TRBV20-1 to TRBJ2-1; no reliable D call. The ends were cut back, 2 bases at V and 9 bases at J, with 11 bases in the middle. Germline assignment: CDR1 DFQATT and CDR2 SNEGSKA (reference sequence). There are 12 residues in the CDR3.

A note on this clonotype: This beta chain appears as a stray read in a library generated for alpha chains; its size is not informative. The chain links TRBV18 to TRBJ2-1; D not certain. The CDR3 has 15 amino acids. Germline CDR1 and CDR2: KGHSH and LQKENI. V lost 4 bases to trimming and J lost 0 bases, with 10 bases between them. The CDR3 spells CASSHDPGSYNEQFF. The CDR3 region has the DNA TGTGCCAGCTCACACGATCCGGGCTCCTACAATGAGCAGTTCTTC. Full variable domain (rest looked up from reference TRBV18 and TRBJ2-1): NAGVMQNPRHLVRRRGQEARLRCSPMKGHSHVYWYRQLPEEGLKFMVYLQKENIIDESGMPKERFSAEFPKEGPSILRIQQVVRGDSAAYFCASSHDPGSYNEQFFGPGTRLTVL.

This clonotype has at least ten counts. This beta chain is a stray sequence in a library constructed for alpha chains; its clone size is not meaningful. The rearrangement links TRBV6-2 or TRBV6-3 to TRBJ2-1, with unresolved D. The CDR3 has 15 residues. V lost 2 bases and J lost 6, with 14 bases in between. Germline V gives CDR1 MNHEY, CDR2 SVGEGT. The CDR3 DNA is TGTGCCAGCAGTTACCGGAGCCGCCTTGGCAATGAGCAGTTCTTC. It is translated as CASSYRSRLGNEQFF.

This clonotype counts as medium-sized. The library was prepared for alpha chains; this beta chain is a stray read, so its frequency means little. This rearrangement joins TRBV11-2 to TRBJ2-2; a possible D gene is TRBD2 (7 bases). CDR3 length equals 16 residues. Germline-derived CDR1 and CDR2 are SGHAT and FQNNGV. The V and J ends lost 3 bases and 4 bases respectively, with 15 bases between them. The CDR3 loop reads CASSFWQGGGTGELFF. CDR3 in DNA: TGTGCCAGCAGCTTTTGGCAGGGAGGGGGCACCGGGGAGCTGTTTTTT.

This clonotype was counted at least ten times. In a library made to pick up alpha chains, this beta chain is a stray read with a size that means little. The V gene is TRBV2, the J gene TRBJ2-6; 7 bases are shared with TRBD2. The germline gives CDR1 SNHLY, CDR2 FYNNEI. The V segment lost 8 bases and the J segment 2 bases; nucleotides outside the gene matches: 9. This CDR3 is 16 amino acids long. The DNA for the CDR3 is TGTGCCAGCCAGCCGTCCGGGGGGACTGGGGCCAACGTCCTGACTTTC. This codes for CASQPSGGTGANVLTF.

With respect to this clonotype: Being off target in a library aimed at alpha chains, this beta chain has a size of little meaning. The chain couples TRBV6-5 to TRBJ1-2; the match to TRBD1 covers 7 bases. J gave up 8 bases and V 6 bases, and 9 bases lay outside the gene matches. The germline V gene encodes CDR1 MNHEY and CDR2 SVGAGI. The CDR3 contains 13 residues. CDR3 residues: CASRQQGKGGYTF. CDR3 in DNA: TGTGCCAGCAGACAACAGGGGAAAGGAGGCTACACCTTC.

The table lists this clonotype with many counts. Because this beta chain is a stray read in a library intended to capture alpha chains, its abundance should not be given much weight. This chain links TRBV7-2 with TRBJ2-5, with 8 bases identical to TRBD1. Germline V gene data show CDR1 as SGHTA and CDR2 as FQGNSA. This CDR3 region has 15 residues. J lost 3 bases, V lost 5 bases, and 8 bases had no gene match. The CDR3 DNA is TGTGCCAGCAGCCCCGGACAGGGCTTCGAAGAGACCCAGTACTTC. Protein product: CASSPGQGFEETQYF.

About this clonotype itself: Because this beta chain is a stray read in a library intended to capture alpha chains, its abundance should not be given much weight. The V and J genes are TRBV3-1 and TRBJ1-5; D is possibly TRBD1 (5 bases). Germline V gene lookup returns CDR1 LGHDT and CDR2 YNNKEL (reference sequence). This CDR3 comprises 14 residues. With 5 bases removed from V and 5 bases from J, the gap between germline ends came to 13 bases. CDR3 bases: TGTGCCAGCAGCGCAACTGGGGCCTATCAGCCCCAGCATTTT. Translation: CASSATGAYQPQHF.

This clonotype was seen more than once but under ten times. In a library made to pick up alpha chains, this beta chain is a stray read with a size that means little. The chain is built from TRBV18 and TRBJ1-6; 9 nucleotides align to TRBD1. The CDR3 is 14 amino acids. CDR1 is KGHSH, CDR2 LQKENI, per germline. J was trimmed by 7 bases and V by 5 bases; bases with no gene match: 3. The CDR3 nucleotides read TGTGCCAGCTCATTCGGACAGGGGAATTCACCCCTCCACTTT. Protein product: CASSFGQGNSPLHF.

This clonotype has ten or more counts. This beta chain is a stray read from a library made for alpha chains; its abundance is not meaningful. The rearrangement uses TRBV5-4 and TRBJ2-1; 7 positions agree with TRBD1. Germline V gene data show CDR1 as SGHNT and CDR2 as YYREEE (reference sequence). V dropped 2 bases and J dropped 6; count of bases not matched to a gene: 8. This CDR3 is 15 amino acids long. The CDR3 nucleotides read TGTGCCAGCAGCTTAGGGATTCCAGGGGGCAATGAGCAGTTCTTC. Translation gives CASSLGIPGGNEQFF.

This clonotype was seen only a few times. Because the library targeted alpha chains, this beta chain is an off-target read whose size means little. The J gene is TRBJ2-2, the V gene TRBV18, with D perhaps matching TRBD1 (5 bases). Between the trimmed V and J ends, which lost 2 bases and 5 bases, there was a span of 15 bases. The CDR3 spans 16 residues. Germline CDR1 is KGHSH and CDR2 is LQKENI. This chain's CDR3 is CASSPARAELTGELFF. CDR3 nucleotides: TGTGCCAGCTCACCAGCCAGGGCGGAACTTACCGGGGAGCTGTTTTTT.

This clonotype rates as medium-sized. Found in a library prepared for alpha chains, this beta chain is an off-target read, and its abundance has little meaning. The CDR3 region is CASSHKGVSSYEQYF. The CDR3 DNA follows: TGTGCCAGCAGTCATAAGGGGGTTTCCTCCTACGAGCAGTACTTC. This sequence joins TRBV27 and TRBJ2-7, with D maybe TRBD1 (6 bases). CDR1 is MNHEY and CDR2 is SMNVEV in the germline V gene (reference sequence). The CDR3 contains 15 residues. Trimming shortened V by 5 bases and J by 0 bases, and 14 bases separated the two germline ends.

This clonotype occurred many times. This beta chain represents an off-target read in a library built for alpha chains; its size is of limited meaning. This chain uses TRBV10-3 with TRBJ1-1; possibly TRBD1 for D (6 bases). The CDR3 has 15 residues. V gave up 2 bases and J gave up 7 bases, with 17 bases separating them. CDR1 ENHRY and CDR2 SYGVKD come from the germline V gene. CDR3 protein: CAISEPGTPTGEAFF. The DNA for the CDR3 is TGTGCCATCAGTGAGCCCGGGACACCAACCGGTGAAGCTTTCTTT.

This clonotype was observed a handful of times. Because the library targeted alpha chains, this beta chain is an off-target read whose size means little. The V call is TRBV5-1, the J call TRBJ2-5; 7 bases map to TRBD2. The V and J ends lost 1 base and 1 base, in that order; junction bases with no gene match: 7. This CDR3 comprises 16 residues. Germline V gene sequence: CDR1 SGHRS, CDR2 YFSETQ. The CDR3: CASSLFGGGLQETQYF. The CDR3 coding sequence is TGCGCCAGCAGCTTGTTTGGGGGAGGGCTCCAAGAGACCCAGTACTTC.

This clonotype was observed a handful of times. This beta chain is an unintended read in a library built for alpha chains; its size means little. The gene calls are TRBV20-1 and TRBJ1-5; 8 bases match TRBD1. J was trimmed by 6 bases and V by 6 bases; bases with no gene match: 10. The germline gives CDR1 DFQATT, CDR2 SNEGSKA (reference sequence). This CDR3 has 14 amino acids. DNA of the CDR3: TGCAGTGCAGGACTGGGACAGGCGTTTCAGCCCCAGCATTTT. Translated, it gives CSAGLGQAFQPQHF.